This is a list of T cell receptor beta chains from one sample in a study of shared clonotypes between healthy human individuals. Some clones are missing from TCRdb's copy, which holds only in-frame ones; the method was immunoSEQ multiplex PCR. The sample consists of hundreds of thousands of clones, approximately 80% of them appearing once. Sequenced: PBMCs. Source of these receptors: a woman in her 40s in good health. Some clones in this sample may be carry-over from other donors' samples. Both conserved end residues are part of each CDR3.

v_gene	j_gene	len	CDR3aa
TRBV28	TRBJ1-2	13	CASKAAAFYGYTF
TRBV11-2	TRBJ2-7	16	CASSLDAGLPGYEQYF
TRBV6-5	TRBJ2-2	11	CASSRTGELFF
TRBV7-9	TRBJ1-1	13	CASSYQGGTEAFF
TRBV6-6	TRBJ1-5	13	CAKTGSGNQPQHF
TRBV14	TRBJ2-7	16	CASSRTPDSFSYEQYF
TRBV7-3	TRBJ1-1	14	CASSLSAGDTEAFF
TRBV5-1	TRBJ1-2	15	CASSLRRGSNYGYTF
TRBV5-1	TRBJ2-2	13	CASSLGQTGELFF
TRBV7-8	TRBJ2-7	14	CASSISTGGYEQYF
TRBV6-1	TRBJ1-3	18	CASSEDLQGPYSGNTIYF
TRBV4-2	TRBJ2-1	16	CASSQEYPGSYNEQFF
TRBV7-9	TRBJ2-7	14	CASSLGLGPYEQYF
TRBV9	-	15	CASGTPDRAVHEQYF
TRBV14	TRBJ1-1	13	CASSQSRNTEAFF